This T cell receptor beta chain stems from a study of graft-versus-host responses after intestinal transplantation. Overall study results and limits: GvH clones surfaced in recipient marrow, some emerging earlier in ileum or blood. Some patients had graft-donor T cell macrochimerism, and their allografts showed high graft-versus-host to host-versus-graft clonal ratios.

Only in-frame clones appear in the TCRdb table, and some are missing; sequencing was by immunoSEQ multiplex PCR. The sample lists just under 55,000 clones, more than 80% occurring once. Of note for this clone: What it recognizes is unknown.

Trimming took 5 bases from V and 4 from J, leaving 11 bases between them. The CDR3 has 13 amino acids. The germline V gene encodes CDR1 SGHTA and CDR2 FQGNSA. The chain carries TRBV7-2 and TRBJ1-2; D may be TRBD1 (5 bases). The sequence was collected from a human patient who received an intestinal transplant, so some T cells may come from the graft donor. The sample consisted of PBMCs, taken roughly 680 days after intestinal transplant. The CDR3 DNA follows: TGTGCCAGCAGCCCCCAGGGTGTCTATGGCTACACCTTC. Translated: CASSPQGVYGYTF.